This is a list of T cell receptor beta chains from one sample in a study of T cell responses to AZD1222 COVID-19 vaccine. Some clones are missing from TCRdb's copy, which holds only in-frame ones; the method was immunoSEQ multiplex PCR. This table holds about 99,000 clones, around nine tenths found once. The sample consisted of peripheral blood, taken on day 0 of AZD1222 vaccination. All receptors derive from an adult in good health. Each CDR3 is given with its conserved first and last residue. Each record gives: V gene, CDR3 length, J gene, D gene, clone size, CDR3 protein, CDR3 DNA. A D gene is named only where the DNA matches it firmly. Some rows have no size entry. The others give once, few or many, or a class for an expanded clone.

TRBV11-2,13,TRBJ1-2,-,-,CASSLDEDGGYTF,TGTGCCAGCAGCTTAGACGAGGATGGTGGCTACACCTTC
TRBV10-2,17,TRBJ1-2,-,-,CASSESRPGDFGYGYTF,TGCGCCAGCAGTGAGTCTAGACCGGGGGATTTTGGCTATGGCTACACCTTC
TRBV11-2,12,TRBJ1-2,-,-,CASSPDNYGYTF,TGTGCCAGCAGCCCAGATAACTATGGCTACACCTTC
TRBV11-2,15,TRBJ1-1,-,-,CASRTPGTQNTEAFF,TGTGCCAGCAGGACACCCGGGACACAGAACACTGAAGCTTTCTTT
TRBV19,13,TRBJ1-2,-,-,CASSQWTDDGYTF,TGTGCCAGTAGCCAATGGACGGATGATGGCTACACCTTC
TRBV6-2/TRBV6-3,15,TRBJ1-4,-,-,CASSQGQSTNEKLFF,TGTGCCAGCAGTCAAGGACAGTCAACTAATGAAAAACTGTTTTTT
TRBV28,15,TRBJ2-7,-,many,CASSLIGDLKDEQYF,TGTGCCAGCAGTTTAATTGGTGACCTGAAGGACGAGCAGTACTTC
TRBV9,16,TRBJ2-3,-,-,CASSDPGTRNTDTQYF,TGTGCCAGCAGCGACCCCGGGACAAGGAACACGGATACGCAGTATTTT
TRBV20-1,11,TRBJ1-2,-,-,CSASQSYGYTF,TGCAGTGCTTCACAGAGCTATGGCTACACCTTC
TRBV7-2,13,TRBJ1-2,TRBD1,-,CASSTGVNYGYTF,TGTGCCAGCAGCACAGGGGTTAACTATGGCTACACCTTC
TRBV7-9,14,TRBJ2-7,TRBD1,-,CASSFRTGVPEQYF,TGTGCCAGCAGCTTCAGGACAGGGGTCCCCGAGCAGTACTTC
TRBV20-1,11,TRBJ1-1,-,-,CSASVRDEAFF,TGCAGTGCTAGCGTCAGAGATGAAGCTTTCTTT
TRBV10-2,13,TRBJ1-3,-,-,CASSESEGNTIYF,TGCGCCAGCAGTGAGTCGGAAGGAAACACCATATATTTT
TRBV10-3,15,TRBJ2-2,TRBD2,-,CAISDGTRSAGELFF,TGTGCCATCAGCGACGGGACTAGGAGCGCCGGGGAGCTGTTTTTT
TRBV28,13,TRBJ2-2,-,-,CASHSPLVGELFF,TGTGCCAGCCATTCCCCGTTAGTGGGGGAGCTGTTTTTT
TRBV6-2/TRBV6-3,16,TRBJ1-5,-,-,CASSYEGRGRGQPQHF,TGTGCCAGCAGTTACGAGGGCAGGGGAAGAGGGCAGCCCCAGCATTTT
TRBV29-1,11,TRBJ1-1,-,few,CSVNAGTEAFF,TGCAGCGTAAATGCTGGAACTGAAGCTTTCTTT
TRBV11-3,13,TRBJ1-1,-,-,CASSQDSSTEAFF,TGTGCCAGCAGTCAGGACAGTAGCACTGAAGCTTTCTTT
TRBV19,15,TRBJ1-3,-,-,CASSLMGDSGNTIYF,TGTGCCAGTAGTTTAATGGGGGACTCTGGAAACACCATATATTTT
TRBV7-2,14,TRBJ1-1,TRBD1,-,CASSPQGGNTEAFF,TGTGCCAGCAGTCCACAGGGGGGGAACACTGAAGCTTTCTTT
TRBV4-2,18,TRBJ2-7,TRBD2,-,CASSQQTTSGGPTYEQYF,TGTGCCAGCAGCCAACAAACGACTAGCGGGGGCCCGACCTACGAGCAGTACTTC
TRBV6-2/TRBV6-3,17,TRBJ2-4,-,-,CASSIAEGKRAKNIQYF,TGTGCCAGCAGTATTGCGGAGGGCAAAAGGGCCAAAAACATTCAGTACTTC
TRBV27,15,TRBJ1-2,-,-,CASSLSHRDVSGYTF,TGTGCCAGCAGTTTATCGCACAGGGACGTCTCTGGCTACACCTTC
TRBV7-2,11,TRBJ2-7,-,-,CASRGGYEQYF,TGTGCCAGCAGGGGAGGCTACGAGCAGTACTTC
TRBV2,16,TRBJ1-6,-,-,CASSLGGQGANSPLHF,TGTGCCAGCAGTCTGGGCGGGCAGGGAGCGAATTCACCCCTCCACTTT
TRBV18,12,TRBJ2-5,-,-,CASSPEMETQYF,TGTGCCAGCTCACCAGAGATGGAGACCCAGTACTTC
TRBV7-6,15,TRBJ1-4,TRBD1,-,CASSLQQGLNEKLFF,TGTGCCAGCAGCCTCCAACAGGGGCTAAACGAAAAACTGTTTTTT
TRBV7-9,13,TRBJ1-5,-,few,CASSRQVDQPQHF,TGTGCCAGCAGCCGACAGGTAGATCAGCCCCAGCATTTT
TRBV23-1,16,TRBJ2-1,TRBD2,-,CASLNRQRGSYNEQFF,TGCGCCAGCCTAAATCGGCAGCGGGGTTCCTACAATGAGCAGTTCTTC
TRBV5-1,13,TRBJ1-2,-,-,CASSLVTDVGYTF,TGCGCCAGCAGCTTGGTAACAGATGTCGGCTACACCTTC
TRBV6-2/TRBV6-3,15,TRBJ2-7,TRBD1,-,CASSYLTGGSYEQYF,TGTGCCAGCAGTTACTTGACAGGGGGCTCCTACGAGCAGTACTTC
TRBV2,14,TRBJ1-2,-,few,CASSTRTGSSGYTF,TGTGCCAGCAGTACCCGGACGGGATCGAGCGGCTACACCTTC
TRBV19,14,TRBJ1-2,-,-,CASLPPGADYGYTF,TGTGCCAGTCTTCCCCCGGGGGCAGACTATGGCTACACCTTC
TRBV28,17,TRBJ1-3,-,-,CASSSSYGGRSGNTIYF,TGTGCCAGCAGTTCCTCGTACGGGGGGAGGTCTGGAAACACCATATATTTT
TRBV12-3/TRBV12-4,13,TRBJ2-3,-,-,CASSLAVLDTQYF,TGTGCCAGCAGTTTAGCGGTGCTAGATACGCAGTATTTT
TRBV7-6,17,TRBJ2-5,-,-,CASSPEGRATVQETQYF,TGTGCCAGCAGCCCCGAAGGCCGGGCGACAGTACAAGAGACCCAGTACTTC
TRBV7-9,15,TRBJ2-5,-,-,CASSLAVMYQETQYF,TGTGCCAGCAGCTTAGCGGTTATGTACCAAGAGACCCAGTACTTC
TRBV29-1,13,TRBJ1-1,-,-,CSASRTGNTEAFF,TGCAGCGCATCACGGACGGGGAACACTGAAGCTTTCTTT
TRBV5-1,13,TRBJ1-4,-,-,CASSLAAGEKLFF,TGCGCCAGCAGCTTGGCGGCCGGGGAAAAACTGTTTTTT
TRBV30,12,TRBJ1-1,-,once,CAWSVMGEGAFF,TGTGCCTGGAGTGTAATGGGAGAGGGAGCTTTCTTT
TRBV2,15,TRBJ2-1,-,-,CASTIDPSTYNEQFF,TGTGCCAGCACAATTGACCCAAGCACCTACAATGAGCAGTTCTTC